These 13 T cell receptor beta chains were sequenced from one sample in a study of control samples from healthy donors and cancer patients. This table comes from immunoSEQ multiplex PCR, and its TCRdb copy is limited to in-frame clones, with some not included. The profile covers 130,000 or so clones, with about 89% appearing a single time and about 7.1% taken by the ten largest. The specimen sequenced was blood. Receptor source: a man between 18 and 29 years old in good health.

This chain uses TRBV28 with TRBJ2-3; D unclear. There are 14 residues in the CDR3. V was trimmed by 5 bases and J by 0 bases, leaving 9 bases between them. The germline V gene has CDR1 MDHEN and CDR2 SYDVKM. In DNA form, the CDR3 reads TGTGCCAGCAGTCCTCTCGGCAGCACAGATACGCAGTATTTT. Translated: CASSPLGSTDTQYF.

This sequence joins TRBV4-1 and TRBJ1-6, with D unresolved. The CDR3 length is 15 residues. Germline lookup yields CDR1 MGHRA and CDR2 YSYEKL. Trimming removed 0 bases from V and 8 bases from J, with 11 bases in between. In DNA form, the CDR3 reads TGCGCCAGCAGCCAAGATCAGGCAGAGCATTCACCCCTCCACTTT. Translated, it gives CASSQDQAEHSPLHF.

This clone was recorded only once. V gene TRBV2 combines with J gene TRBJ1-5, with D perhaps TRBD1 (6 bases). The CDR3 contains 14 residues. V was shortened by 3 bases and J by 6 bases, with 12 bases between the two germline ends. Looked up from germline, CDR1 is SNHLY and CDR2 is FYNNEI. The CDR3 sequence is CASSDLQGRQPQHF. The CDR3 coding sequence is TGTGCCAGCAGTGATTTACAGGGTCGTCAGCCCCAGCATTTT.

This rearrangement joins TRBV28 to TRBJ2-7; possible D gene TRBD1, 8 bases. This CDR3 has 15 amino acids. Germline V gene lookup returns CDR1 MDHEN and CDR2 SYDVKM. Trimming stripped 5 bases from V and 0 bases from J, with 14 bases between. The CDR3 sequence is CASSGGDRPSYEQYF. In nucleotides, the CDR3 is TGTGCCAGCAGTGGGGGGGACAGGCCCTCCTACGAGCAGTACTTC.

This sequence joins TRBV14 and TRBJ1-2; weak D call: TRBD1 (5 bases). CDR1 is SGHDN, CDR2 FVKESK, per germline. V shed 5 bases and J shed 8 bases, with 15 bases lying between them. The CDR3 is made up of 13 amino acids. The CDR3 nucleotides are TGTGCCAGCAGCTCGGACATTTTGGGAGGCTACACCTTC. This gives the protein CASSSDILGGYTF.

The chain joins TRBV14 to TRBJ2-3, with D tentatively TRBD2 (5 bases). The germline V and J ends were trimmed by 0 bases and 2 bases, with 12 bases remaining between them. The germline CDR1 and CDR2 sequences are SGHDN and FVKESK. The CDR3 consists of 16 residues. CDR3 bases: TGTGCCAGCAGCCAAGATGTAGCGACAAACACAGATACGCAGTATTTT. As protein: CASSQDVATNTDTQYF.

The chain carries TRBV5-8 and TRBJ1-3; 12 bases align to TRBD1. With 4 bases clipped from V and 0 bases from J, the junction kept 8 bases outside the gene matches. Germline CDR1 reads SGHTS; CDR2 reads YDEGEE. The CDR3 has 18 amino acids. The CDR3 DNA reads TGTGCCAGCAGCCCCGTGGGACAGGGGGCCGCCTCTGGAAACACCATATATTTT. Amino acids: CASSPVGQGAASGNTIYF. The variable domain in full, with the rest retrieved from reference TRBV5-8 and TRBJ1-3, is EAGVTQSPTHLIKTRGQQATLRCSPISGHTSVYWYQQALGLGLQFLLWYDEGEERNRGNFPPRFSGRQFPNYSSELNVNALELEDSALYLCASSPVGQGAASGNTIYFGEGSWLTVV.

This chain links TRBV6-1 with TRBJ2-7; D not certain. Trimming took 0 bases from V and 0 from J, leaving 12 bases between them. The CDR3 runs to 16 residues. The germline gives CDR1 MNHNS, CDR2 SASEGT. The CDR3 reads CASSEALHLNSYEQYF. The CDR3 region has the DNA TGTGCCAGCAGTGAAGCGCTTCATTTGAACTCCTACGAGCAGTACTTC.

The chain is built from TRBV6-2 or TRBV6-3 and TRBJ1-1, with D perhaps matching TRBD1 (6 bases). The V gene lost 5 bases and the J gene lost 3 bases, with 19 bases spanning the gap. The CDR3 spans 16 residues. Germline CDR1 MNHEY, CDR2 SVGEGT. Written as DNA, the CDR3 is TGTGCCAGCAGTGGCCCGCGTGGGGGCCCCGACACTGAAGCTTTCTTT. Translated: CASSGPRGGPDTEAFF.

V usage is TRBV5-4 and J usage is TRBJ2-3; D not resolved. The germline V gene encodes CDR1 SGHNT and CDR2 YYREEE (reference sequence). V lost 1 base and J 0 bases, leaving 6 bases between the germline ends. This CDR3 region has 14 residues. CDR3 bases: TGTGCCAGCAGCTTGATTGGAAGCACAGATACGCAGTATTTT. Translated, it gives CASSLIGSTDTQYF.

This clone was observed a single time. The chain has TRBV27 and TRBJ1-5; no firm D call. The CDR3 covers 15 residues. The germline V and J ends were trimmed by 5 bases and 2 bases, with 13 bases remaining between them. From germline, CDR1 is MNHEY and CDR2 SMNVEV (reference sequence). CDR3 loop: CASSTIPVGNQPQHF. CDR3 nucleotide sequence: TGTGCCAGCAGTACCATCCCGGTGGGCAATCAGCCCCAGCATTTT.

V gene TRBV4-1 combines with J gene TRBJ1-5; D is unresolved. Germline lookup yields CDR1 MGHRA and CDR2 YSYEKL. This CDR3 region has 16 residues. V shed 1 base and J shed 5 bases, with 15 bases lying between them. CDR3 protein: CASSQGLIGSDQPQHF. In DNA, the CDR3 is TGCGCCAGCAGCCAAGGCTTAATCGGGAGTGATCAGCCCCAGCATTTT.

V usage is TRBV7-2 and J usage is TRBJ2-2, with D perhaps TRBD2 (6 bases). The CDR3 has 16 residues. Germline V gene data show CDR1 as SGHTA and CDR2 as FQGNSA. V was shortened by 3 bases and J by 6 bases, with 17 bases between the two germline ends. The CDR3 nucleotides read TGTGCCAGCAGCTTTGGACCGACTAGACCCGCCGGGGAGCTGTTTTTT. It encodes CASSFGPTRPAGELFF.